Listed here are 9 T cell receptor beta chains from one sample, sequenced in a study of shared clonotypes between healthy human individuals. TCRdb keeps only in-frame clones here, not all; method: immunoSEQ multiplex PCR. The sample yields roughly 2,300,000 clones, roughly 90% seen once. The sample was naive CD4+ T cells from PBMCs. This sample's subset: CD45RA+ positively selected. The receptors here all came from a man aged 18 to 29 in good health. Some clones in this sample may be carry-over from other donors' samples.

This chain's CDR3 is CASSSFTGNEQFF. The DNA of the CDR3 is TGCGCCAGCTCGTCTTTCACGGGGAATGAGCAGTTCTTC. The chain couples TRBV5-1 to TRBJ2-1; D is perhaps TRBD2 (5 bases). Per germline, CDR1 SGHRS and CDR2 YFSETQ. CDR3 length: 13 amino acids. Trimming took 7 bases from V and 7 from J, leaving 15 bases between them.

The genes are TRBV7-2 and TRBJ2-1; 7 bases fit TRBD2. The CDR3 runs to 15 residues. J gave up 2 bases and V 2 bases, and 3 bases lay outside the gene matches. Germline assignment: CDR1 SGHTA and CDR2 FQGNSA. CDR3 bases: TGTGCCAGCAGCTTAAGGAGCGGGACCTACAATGAGCAGTTCTTC. Translating gives CASSLRSGTYNEQFF. Together with reference TRBV7-2 and TRBJ2-1, the CDR3 gives the full variable domain: GAGVSQSPSNKVTEKGKDVELRCDPISGHTALYWYRQSLGQGLEFLIYFQGNSAPDKSGLPSDRFSAERTGGSVSTLTIQRTQQEDSAVYLCASSLRSGTYNEQFFGPGTRLTVL.

The V and J genes are TRBV9 and TRBJ2-1; D uncertain. The CDR3 sequence is 14 residues long. CDR1 SGDLS and CDR2 YYNGEE come from the germline V gene. V was pared by 2 bases and J by 2 bases, with 8 bases between. CDR3 bases: TGTGCCAGCAGCGTGACCCAGACCTACAATGAGCAGTTCTTC. It is translated as CASSVTQTYNEQFF.

The rearrangement links TRBV2 to TRBJ2-7; no clear D. The CDR3 consists of 13 residues. CDR1 and CDR2 (germline): SNHLY, FYNNEI. With 4 bases removed from V and 3 bases from J, the gap between germline ends came to 10 bases. The CDR3 DNA follows: TGTGCCAGCAGTGGCGAGGTTAGCTACGAGCAGTACTTC. Amino acids: CASSGEVSYEQYF.

This chain connects TRBV28 to TRBJ1-2, with unresolved D. CDR3 length equals 15 residues. Trimming left V 7 bases short and J 2 bases short, with 17 bases between. Germline values: CDR1 MDHEN, CDR2 SYDVKM. The CDR3 loop is CASNPTGAMNYGYTF. CDR3 nucleotides: TGTGCCAGCAACCCAACGGGAGCCATGAACTATGGCTACACCTTC.

This chain joins TRBV10-1 and TRBJ2-3; possible D gene TRBD2, 5 bases. Trimming cost V 7 bases and J 6 bases, with 17 bases left between them. Germline CDR1 and CDR2: WNHNN and SYGVQD (reference sequence). The CDR3 runs 14 residues. The CDR3 DNA reads as TGCGCCAGCACGGCGGGTACCCTGCTCGATACGCAGTATTTT. It codes for CASTAGTLLDTQYF.

In the case of this clone: This same CDR3 is encoded by further DNA sequences in the sample. The chain couples TRBV28 to TRBJ2-3, with no clear D. V was clipped by 4 bases and J by 6 bases, with 5 bases between them. The CDR3 runs 11 residues. The germline CDR1 and CDR2 sequences are MDHEN and SYDVKM. In nucleotides, the CDR3 is TGTGCCAGCAGTTCCCCTGATACGCAGTATTTT. It yields the protein CASSSPDTQYF.

On this clone itself: The same CDR3 can be traced to other DNA sequences in this sample. This rearrangement joins TRBV7-8 to TRBJ2-7, with no clear D. This CDR3 has 12 residues. Trimming removed 1 base at V and 5 bases at J, with 6 bases between. CDR1 is SGHVS and CDR2 is FQNEAQ in the germline V gene. CDR3 in amino acids: CASSLVGDEQYF. The CDR3 DNA reads TGTGCCAGCAGCTTAGTCGGAGACGAGCAGTACTTC. Variable domain in full (rest from reference TRBV7-8 and TRBJ2-7): GAGVSQSPRYKVAKRGQDVALRCDPISGHVSLFWYQQALGQGPEFLTYFQNEAQLDKSGLPSDRFFAERPEGSVSTLKIQRTQQEDSAVYLCASSLVGDEQYFGPGTRLTVT.

The V and J genes are TRBV18 and TRBJ2-2; 8 bases match TRBD1. Germline loops: CDR1 KGHSH, CDR2 LQKENI. J lost 1 base, V lost 3 bases, and 7 bases had no gene match. The CDR3 has 17 residues. CDR3 bases: TGTGCCAGCTCACCCTACATTGGACAGGGGAACACCGGGGAGCTGTTTTTT. It is translated as CASSPYIGQGNTGELFF.